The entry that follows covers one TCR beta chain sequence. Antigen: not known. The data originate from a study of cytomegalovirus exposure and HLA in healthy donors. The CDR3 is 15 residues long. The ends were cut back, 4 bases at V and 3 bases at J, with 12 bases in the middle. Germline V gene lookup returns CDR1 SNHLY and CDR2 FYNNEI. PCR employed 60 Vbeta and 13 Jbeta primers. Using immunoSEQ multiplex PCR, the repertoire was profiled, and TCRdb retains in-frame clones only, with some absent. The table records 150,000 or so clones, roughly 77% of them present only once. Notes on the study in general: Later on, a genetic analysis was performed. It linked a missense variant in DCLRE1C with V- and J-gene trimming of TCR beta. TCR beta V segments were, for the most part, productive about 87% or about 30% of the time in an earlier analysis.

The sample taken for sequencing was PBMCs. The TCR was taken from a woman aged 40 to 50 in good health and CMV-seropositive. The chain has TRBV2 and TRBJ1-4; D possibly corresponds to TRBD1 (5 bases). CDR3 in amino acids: CASSGAGLANEKLFF. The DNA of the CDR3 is TGTGCCAGCAGTGGGGCAGGGCTTGCTAATGAAAAACTGTTTTTT.